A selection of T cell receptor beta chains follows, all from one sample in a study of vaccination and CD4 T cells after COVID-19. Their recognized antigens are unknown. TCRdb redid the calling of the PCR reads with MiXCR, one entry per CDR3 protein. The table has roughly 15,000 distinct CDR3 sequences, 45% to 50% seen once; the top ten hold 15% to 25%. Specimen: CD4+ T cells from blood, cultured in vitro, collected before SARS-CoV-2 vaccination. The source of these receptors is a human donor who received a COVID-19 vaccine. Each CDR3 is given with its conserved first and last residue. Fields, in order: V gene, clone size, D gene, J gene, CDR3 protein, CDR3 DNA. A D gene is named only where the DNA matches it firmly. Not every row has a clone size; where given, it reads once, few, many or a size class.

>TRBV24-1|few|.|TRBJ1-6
CATSVMSPLHF
TGTGCCACCAGTGTAATGTCACCCCTCCACTTT
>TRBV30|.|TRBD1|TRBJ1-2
CAWSPRWAGGDGYTF
TGTGCCTGGAGCCCCCGATGGGCAGGGGGCGATGGCTACACCTTC
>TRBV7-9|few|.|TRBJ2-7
CASSPTAGSYEQYF
TGTGCCAGCAGCCCTACGGCGGGTTCCTACGAGCAGTACTTC
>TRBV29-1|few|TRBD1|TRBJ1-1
CSVDTGGAGTEAFF
TGCAGCGTGGATACAGGGGGAGCAGGCACTGAAGCTTTCTTT
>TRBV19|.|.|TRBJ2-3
CASSIKGYRTDTQYF
TGTGCCAGTAGTATTAAGGGGTATAGGACAGATACGCAGTATTTT
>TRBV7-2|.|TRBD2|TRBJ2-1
CASRWGGSYNEQFF
TGTGCCAGCAGATGGGGGGGCTCCTACAATGAGCAGTTCTTC
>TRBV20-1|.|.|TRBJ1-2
CSASMVGGAYYGYTF
TGCAGTGCTAGTATGGTGGGGGGCGCTTATTATGGCTACACCTTC
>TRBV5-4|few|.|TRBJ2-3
CASSSRTGADTQYF
TGTGCCAGCAGCTCCAGGACGGGGGCAGATACGCAGTATTTT
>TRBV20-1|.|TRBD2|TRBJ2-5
CSARALSGGAVETQYF
TGCAGTGCTAGAGCCCTAAGCGGGGGGGCCGTGGAGACCCAGTACTTC
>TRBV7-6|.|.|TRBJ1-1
CASSSARGMMDTEAFF
TGTGCCAGCAGCTCTGCTCGGGGGATGATGGACACTGAAGCTTTCTTT
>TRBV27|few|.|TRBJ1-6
CASSLTGIGSPLHF
TGTGCCAGCAGTTTAACAGGGATAGGTTCACCCCTCCACTTT
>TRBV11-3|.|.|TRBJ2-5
CASSSPDTPRETQYF
TGTGCCAGCAGCTCTCCGGACACACCGAGAGAGACCCAGTACTTC
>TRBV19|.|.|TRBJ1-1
CASSIRAGRKKNTEAFF
TGTGCCAGTAGTATCAGGGCAGGCCGAAAAAAGAACACTGAAGCTTTCTTT
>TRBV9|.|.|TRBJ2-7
CASSVDLGTHEQYF
TGTGCCAGCAGCGTAGATCTGGGGACCCACGAGCAGTACTTC
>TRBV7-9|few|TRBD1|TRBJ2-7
CASSLGTGGFEQYF
TGTGCCAGCAGCTTAGGGACAGGGGGGTTCGAGCAGTACTTC
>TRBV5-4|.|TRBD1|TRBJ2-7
CASSLDRDRGREQYF
TGTGCCAGCAGCTTAGACCGGGACAGGGGGCGGGAGCAGTACTTC
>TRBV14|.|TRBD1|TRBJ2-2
CASSLTGTGVTGELFF
TGTGCCAGCAGTCTTACCGGGACAGGGGTCACCGGGGAGCTGTTTTTT
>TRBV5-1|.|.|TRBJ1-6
CASSLAGTNYNSPLHF
TGCGCCAGCAGCTTGGCCGGGACCAACTATAATTCACCCCTCCACTTT